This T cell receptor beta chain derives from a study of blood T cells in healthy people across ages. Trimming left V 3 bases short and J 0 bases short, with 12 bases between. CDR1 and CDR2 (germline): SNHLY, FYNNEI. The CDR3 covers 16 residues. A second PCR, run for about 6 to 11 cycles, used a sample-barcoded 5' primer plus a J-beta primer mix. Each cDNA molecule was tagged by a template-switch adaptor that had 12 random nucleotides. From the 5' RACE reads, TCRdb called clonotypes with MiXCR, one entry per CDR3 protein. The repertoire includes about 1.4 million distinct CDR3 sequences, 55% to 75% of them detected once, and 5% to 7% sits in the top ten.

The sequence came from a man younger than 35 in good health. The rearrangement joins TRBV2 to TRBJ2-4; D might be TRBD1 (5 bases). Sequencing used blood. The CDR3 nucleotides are TGTGCCAGCAGTGACACAGGTACCCTAGCCAAAAACATTCAGTACTTC. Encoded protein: CASSDTGTLAKNIQYF.